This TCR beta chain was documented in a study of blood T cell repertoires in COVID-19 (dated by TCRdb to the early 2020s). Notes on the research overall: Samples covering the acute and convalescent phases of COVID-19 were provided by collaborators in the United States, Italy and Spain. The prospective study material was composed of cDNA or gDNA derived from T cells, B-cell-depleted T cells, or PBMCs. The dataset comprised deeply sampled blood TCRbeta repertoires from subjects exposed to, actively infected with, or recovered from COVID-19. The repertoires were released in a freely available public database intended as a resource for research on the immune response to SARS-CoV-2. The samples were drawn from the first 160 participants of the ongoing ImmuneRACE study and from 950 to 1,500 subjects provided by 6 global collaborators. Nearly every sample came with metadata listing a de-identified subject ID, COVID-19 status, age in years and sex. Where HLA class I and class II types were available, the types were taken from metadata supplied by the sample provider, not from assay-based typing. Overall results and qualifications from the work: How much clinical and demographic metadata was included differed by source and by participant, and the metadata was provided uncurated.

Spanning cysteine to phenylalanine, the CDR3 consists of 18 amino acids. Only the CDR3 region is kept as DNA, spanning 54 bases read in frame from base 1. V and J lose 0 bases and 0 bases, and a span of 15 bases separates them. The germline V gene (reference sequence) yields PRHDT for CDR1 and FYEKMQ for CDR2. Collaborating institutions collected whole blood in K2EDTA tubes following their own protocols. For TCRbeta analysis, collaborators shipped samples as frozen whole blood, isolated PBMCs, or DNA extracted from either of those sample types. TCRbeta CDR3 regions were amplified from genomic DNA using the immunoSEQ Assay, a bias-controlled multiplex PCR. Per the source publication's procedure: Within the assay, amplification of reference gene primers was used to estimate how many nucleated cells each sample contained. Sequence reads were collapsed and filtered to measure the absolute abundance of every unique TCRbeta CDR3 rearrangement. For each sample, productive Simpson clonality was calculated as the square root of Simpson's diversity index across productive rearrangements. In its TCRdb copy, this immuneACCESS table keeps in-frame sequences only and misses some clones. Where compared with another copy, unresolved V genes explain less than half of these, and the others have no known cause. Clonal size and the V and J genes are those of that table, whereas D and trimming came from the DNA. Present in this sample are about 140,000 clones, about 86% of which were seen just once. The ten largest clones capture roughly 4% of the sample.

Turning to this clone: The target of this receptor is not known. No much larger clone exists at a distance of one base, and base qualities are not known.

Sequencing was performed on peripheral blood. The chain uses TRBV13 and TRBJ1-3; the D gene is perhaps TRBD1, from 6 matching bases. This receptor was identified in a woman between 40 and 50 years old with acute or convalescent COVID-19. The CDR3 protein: CASSLGVQGTPSGNTIYF. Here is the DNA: TGTGCCAGCAGCTTAGGCGTTCAGGGGACGCCCTCTGGAAACACCATATATTTT. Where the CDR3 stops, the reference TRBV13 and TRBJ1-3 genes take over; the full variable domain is AAGVIQSPRHLIKEKRETATLKCYPIPRHDTVYWYQQGPGQDPQFLISFYEKMQSDKGSIPDRFSAQQFSDYHSELNMSSLELGDSALYFCASSLGVQGTPSGNTIYFGEGSWLTVV.